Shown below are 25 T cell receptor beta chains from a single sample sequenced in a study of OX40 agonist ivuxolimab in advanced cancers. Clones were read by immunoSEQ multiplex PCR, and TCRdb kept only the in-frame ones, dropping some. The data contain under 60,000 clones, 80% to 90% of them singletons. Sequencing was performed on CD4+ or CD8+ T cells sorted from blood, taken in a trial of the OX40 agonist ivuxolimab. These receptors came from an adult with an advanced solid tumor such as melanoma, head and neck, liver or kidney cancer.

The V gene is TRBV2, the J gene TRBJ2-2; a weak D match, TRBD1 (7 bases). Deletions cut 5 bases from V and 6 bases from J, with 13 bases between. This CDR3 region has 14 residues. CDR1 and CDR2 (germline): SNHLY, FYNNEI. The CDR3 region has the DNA TGTGCCAGCAGTCGTACAGGGGAGGCCGGGGAGCTGTTTTTT. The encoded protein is CASSRTGEAGELFF.

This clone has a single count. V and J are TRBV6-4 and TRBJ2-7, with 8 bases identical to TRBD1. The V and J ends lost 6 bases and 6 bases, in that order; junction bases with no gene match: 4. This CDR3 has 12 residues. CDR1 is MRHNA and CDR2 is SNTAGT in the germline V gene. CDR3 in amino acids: CASRSTGGEQYF. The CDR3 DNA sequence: TGTGCCAGCAGAAGCACAGGGGGCGAGCAGTACTTC.

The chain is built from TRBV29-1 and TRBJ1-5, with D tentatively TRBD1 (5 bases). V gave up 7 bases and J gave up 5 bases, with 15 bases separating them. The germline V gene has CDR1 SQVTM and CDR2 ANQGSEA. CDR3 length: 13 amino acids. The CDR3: CSARDSPYQPQHF. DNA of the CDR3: TGCAGCGCCCGGGACTCCCCCTATCAGCCCCAGCATTTT.

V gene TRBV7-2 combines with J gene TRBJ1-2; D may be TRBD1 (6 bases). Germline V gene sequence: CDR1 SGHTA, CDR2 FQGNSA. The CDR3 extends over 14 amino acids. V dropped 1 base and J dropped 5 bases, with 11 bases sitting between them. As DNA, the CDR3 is TGTGCCAGCAGCTTAGTGACAGGAGATTATGGCTACACCTTC. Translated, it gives CASSLVTGDYGYTF. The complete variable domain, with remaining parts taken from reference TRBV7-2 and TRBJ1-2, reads GAGVSQSPSNKVTEKGKDVELRCDPISGHTALYWYRQSLGQGLEFLIYFQGNSAPDKSGLPSDRFSAERTGGSVSTLTIQRTQQEDSAVYLCASSLVTGDYGYTFGSGTRLTVV.

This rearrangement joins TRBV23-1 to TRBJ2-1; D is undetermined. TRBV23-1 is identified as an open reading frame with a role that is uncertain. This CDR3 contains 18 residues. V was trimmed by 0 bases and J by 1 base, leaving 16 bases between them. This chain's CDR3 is CASSQSRSARPSYNEQFF. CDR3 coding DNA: TGCGCCAGCAGTCAATCGAGGAGCGCTAGACCGTCCTACAATGAGCAGTTCTTC.

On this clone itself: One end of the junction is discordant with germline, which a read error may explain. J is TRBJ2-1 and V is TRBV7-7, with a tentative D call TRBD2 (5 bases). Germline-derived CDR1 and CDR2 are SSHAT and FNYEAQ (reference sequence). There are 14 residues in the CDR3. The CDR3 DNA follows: TGTGCTAGCAGCTTAGATCTAGCCGGCAATGAGCAGTTCTTC. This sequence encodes CASSLDLAGNEQFF. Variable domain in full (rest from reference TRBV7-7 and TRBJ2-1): GAGVSQSPRYKVTKRGQDVTLRCDPISSHATLYWYQQALGQGPEFLTYFNYEAQPDKSGLPSDRFSAERPEGSISTLTIQRTEQRDSAMYRCASSLDLAGNEQFFGPGTRLTVL.

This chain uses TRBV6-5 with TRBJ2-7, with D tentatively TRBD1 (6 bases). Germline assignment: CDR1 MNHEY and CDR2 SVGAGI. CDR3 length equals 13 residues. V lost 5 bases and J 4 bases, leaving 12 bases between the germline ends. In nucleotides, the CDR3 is TGTGCCAGCAGTCCCGGACAGCTTTACGAGCAGTACTTC. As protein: CASSPGQLYEQYF.

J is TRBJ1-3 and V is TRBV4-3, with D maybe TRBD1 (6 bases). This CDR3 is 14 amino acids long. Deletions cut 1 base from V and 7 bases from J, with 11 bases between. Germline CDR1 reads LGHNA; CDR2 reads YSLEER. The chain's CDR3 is CASSQGGGRNTIYF. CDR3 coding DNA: TGCGCCAGCAGCCAAGGCGGGGGGCGGAACACCATATATTTT.

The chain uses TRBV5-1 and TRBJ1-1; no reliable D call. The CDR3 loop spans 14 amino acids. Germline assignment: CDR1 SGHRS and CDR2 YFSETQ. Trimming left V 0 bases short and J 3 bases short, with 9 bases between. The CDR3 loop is CASSLEGGDTEAFF. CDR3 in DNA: TGCGCCAGCAGCTTGGAGGGTGGGGACACTGAAGCTTTCTTT. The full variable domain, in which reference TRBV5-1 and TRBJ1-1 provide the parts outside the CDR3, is KAGVTQTPRYLIKTRGQQVTLSCSPISGHRSVSWYQQTPGQGLQFLFEYFSETQRNKGNFPGRFSGRQFSNSRSEMNVSTLELGDSALYLCASSLEGGDTEAFFGQGTRLTVV.

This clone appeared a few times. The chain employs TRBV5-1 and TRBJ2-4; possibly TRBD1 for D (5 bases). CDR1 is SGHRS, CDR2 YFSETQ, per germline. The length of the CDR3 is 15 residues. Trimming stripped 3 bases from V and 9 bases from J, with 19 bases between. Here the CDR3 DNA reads TGCGCCAGCAGCTCCGGACATGGACCCCGGCCCATTCAGTACTTC. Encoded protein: CASSSGHGPRPIQYF.

This chain's CDR3 is CASSLDIQGRETQYF. CDR3 in DNA: TGTGCCAGCAGCTTAGACATACAGGGTCGAGAGACCCAGTACTTC. The chain recombines TRBV11-2 with TRBJ2-5; possible D gene TRBD1, 6 bases. Per the germline V gene, CDR1 is SGHAT and CDR2 is FQNNGV. The CDR3 has 15 residues. The V end was cut by 0 bases, the J end by 4 bases, with 12 bases between. Looking up the rest from reference TRBV11-2 and TRBJ2-5 gives the full variable domain: EAGVAQSPRYKIIEKRQSVAFWCNPISGHATLYWYQQILGQGPKLLIQFQNNGVVDDSQLPKDRFSAERLKGVDSTLKIQPAKLEDSAVYLCASSLDIQGRETQYFGPGTRLLVL.

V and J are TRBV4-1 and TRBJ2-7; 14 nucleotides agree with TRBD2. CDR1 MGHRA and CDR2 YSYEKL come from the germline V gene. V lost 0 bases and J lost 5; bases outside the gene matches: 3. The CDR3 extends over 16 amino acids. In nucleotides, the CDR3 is TGCGCCAGCAGCCAAGATTGGGGACTAGCGGGAGACGAGCAGTACTTC. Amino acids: CASSQDWGLAGDEQYF.

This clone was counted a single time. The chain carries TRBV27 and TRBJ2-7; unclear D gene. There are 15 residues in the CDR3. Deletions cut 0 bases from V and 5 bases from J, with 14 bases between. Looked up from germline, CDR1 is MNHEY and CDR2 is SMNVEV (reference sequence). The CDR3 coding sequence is TGTGCCAGCAGTTTATCAGGTCCACCACCCCACGAGCAGTACTTC. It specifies CASSLSGPPPHEQYF.

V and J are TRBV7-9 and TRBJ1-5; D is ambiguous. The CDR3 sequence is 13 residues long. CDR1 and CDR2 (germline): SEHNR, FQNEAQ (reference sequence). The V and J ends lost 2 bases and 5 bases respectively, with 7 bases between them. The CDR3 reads CASSLSLDQPQHF. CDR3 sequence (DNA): TGTGCCAGCAGCTTATCGCTAGATCAGCCCCAGCATTTT. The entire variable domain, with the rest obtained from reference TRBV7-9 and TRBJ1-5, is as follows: DTGVSQNPRHKITKRGQNVTFRCDPISEHNRLYWYRQTLGQGPEFLTYFQNEAQLEKSRLLSDRFSAERPKGSFSTLEIQRTEQGDSAMYLCASSLSLDQPQHFGDGTRLSIL.

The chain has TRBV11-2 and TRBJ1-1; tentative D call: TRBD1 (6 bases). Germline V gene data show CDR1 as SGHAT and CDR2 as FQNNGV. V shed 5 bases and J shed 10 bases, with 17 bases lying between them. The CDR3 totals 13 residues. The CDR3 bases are TGTGCCAGCAGCCATGGGAGGGGGAGAGGAGCTTTCTTT. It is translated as CASSHGRGRGAFF.

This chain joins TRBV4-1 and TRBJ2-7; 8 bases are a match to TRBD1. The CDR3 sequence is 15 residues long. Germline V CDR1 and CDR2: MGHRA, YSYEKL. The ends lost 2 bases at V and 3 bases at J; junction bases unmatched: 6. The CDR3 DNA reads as TGCGCCAGCAGCCAATTCGCAGGGGGCCTCTACGAGCAGTACTTC. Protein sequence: CASSQFAGGLYEQYF.

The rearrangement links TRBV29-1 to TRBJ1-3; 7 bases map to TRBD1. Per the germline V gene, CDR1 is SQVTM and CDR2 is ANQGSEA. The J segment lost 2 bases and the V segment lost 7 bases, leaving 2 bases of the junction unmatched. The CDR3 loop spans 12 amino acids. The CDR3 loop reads CSAGTAGNTIYF. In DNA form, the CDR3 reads TGCAGCGCCGGGACAGCTGGAAACACCATATATTTT. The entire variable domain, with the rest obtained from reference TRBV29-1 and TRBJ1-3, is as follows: SAVISQKPSRDICQRGTSLTIQCQVDSQVTMMFWYRQQPGQSLTLIATANQGSEATYESGFVIDKFPISRPNLTFSTLTVSNMSPEDSSIYLCSAGTAGNTIYFGEGSWLTVV.

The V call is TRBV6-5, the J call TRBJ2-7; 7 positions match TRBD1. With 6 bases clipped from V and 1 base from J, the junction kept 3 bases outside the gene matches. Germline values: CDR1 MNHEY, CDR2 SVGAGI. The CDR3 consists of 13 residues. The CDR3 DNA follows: TGTGCCAGCAGGGGACAGAATTCCTACGAGCAGTACTTC. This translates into CASRGQNSYEQYF.

CDR3 amino acids: CASSEAGTYEQYF. The CDR3 region has the DNA TGTGCCAGCAGTGAGGCAGGGACCTACGAGCAGTACTTC. The rearrangement links TRBV2 to TRBJ2-7, with D tentatively TRBD1 (5 bases). Germline V lookup: CDR1 SNHLY, CDR2 FYNNEI. Trimming took off 3 bases at V and 2 bases at J, with 8 bases between the two ends. This CDR3 has 13 amino acids.

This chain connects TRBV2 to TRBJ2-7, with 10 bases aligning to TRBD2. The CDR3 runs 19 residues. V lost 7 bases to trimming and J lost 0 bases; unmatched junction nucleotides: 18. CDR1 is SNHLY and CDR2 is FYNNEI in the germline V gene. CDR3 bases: TGTGCCAGCAAGATCCCAGCGGGAGGGAGTTTCGGGGGCTCCTACGAGCAGTACTTC. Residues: CASKIPAGGSFGGSYEQYF.

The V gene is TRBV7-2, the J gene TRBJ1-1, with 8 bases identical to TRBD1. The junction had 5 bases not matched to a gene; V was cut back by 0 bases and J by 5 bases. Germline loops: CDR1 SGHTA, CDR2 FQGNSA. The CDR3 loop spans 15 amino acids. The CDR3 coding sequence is TGTGCCAGCAGCTTAGCGCCAGGGGGCTGGACTGAAGCTTTCTTT. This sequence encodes CASSLAPGGWTEAFF. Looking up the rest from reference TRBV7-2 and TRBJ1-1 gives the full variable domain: GAGVSQSPSNKVTEKGKDVELRCDPISGHTALYWYRQSLGQGLEFLIYFQGNSAPDKSGLPSDRFSAERTGGSVSTLTIQRTQQEDSAVYLCASSLAPGGWTEAFFGQGTRLTVV.

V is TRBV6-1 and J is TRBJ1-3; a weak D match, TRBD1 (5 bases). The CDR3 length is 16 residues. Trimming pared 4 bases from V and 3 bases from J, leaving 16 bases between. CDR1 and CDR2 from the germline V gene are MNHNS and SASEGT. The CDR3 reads CASSGSTIGHGNTIYF. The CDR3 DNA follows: TGTGCCAGCAGTGGGAGTACGATAGGACATGGAAACACCATATATTTT.

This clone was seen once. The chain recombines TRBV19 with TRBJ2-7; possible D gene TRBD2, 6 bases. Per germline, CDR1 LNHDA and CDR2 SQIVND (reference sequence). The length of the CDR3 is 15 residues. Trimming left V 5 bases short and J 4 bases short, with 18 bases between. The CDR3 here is CASSSGLLEGYEQYF. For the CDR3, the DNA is TGTGCCAGTAGTTCGGGACTTCTAGAGGGGTACGAGCAGTACTTC.

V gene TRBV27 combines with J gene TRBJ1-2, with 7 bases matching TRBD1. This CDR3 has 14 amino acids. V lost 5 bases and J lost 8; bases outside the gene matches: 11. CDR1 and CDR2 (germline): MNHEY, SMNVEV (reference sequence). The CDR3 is CASSTYPDRLGYTF. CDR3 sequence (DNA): TGTGCCAGCAGTACCTACCCGGACAGGCTAGGCTACACCTTC.

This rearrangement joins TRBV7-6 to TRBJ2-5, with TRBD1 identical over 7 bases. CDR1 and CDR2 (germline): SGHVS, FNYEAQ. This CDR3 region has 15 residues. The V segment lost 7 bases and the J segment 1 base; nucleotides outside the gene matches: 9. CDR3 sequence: CASTQQGMPQETQYF. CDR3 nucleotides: TGTGCCAGCACCCAACAGGGGATGCCCCAAGAGACCCAGTACTTC.